Listed here is a single TCR beta chain. One end of the junction does not line up with germline, which may come from a read error. The data stem from a study of blood T cell repertoires in COVID-19. Study-wide context: From T cells, B-cell-depleted T cells, or PBMCs came the material, which was cDNA or gDNA.

The V gene's germline CDR1 is SGHTA and CDR2 FQGNSA. CDR3 length equals 15 residues. TCRdb's table, derived via immunoSEQ multiplex PCR, lists solely in-frame clones and lacks some. The sample shows about 370,000 clones, 85% to 90% of them seen only once. This receptor was obtained from a man younger than 35 who had recovered from COVID-19. The genes are TRBV7-2 and TRBJ2-7; 7 bases are a match to TRBD2. What was sequenced was PBMCs or T cells enriched from blood (not recorded which). CDR3 region: CASSLEASGSGEHYF. The DNA for the CDR3 is TGTGCCAGCAGCTTAGAGGCTAGCGGCTCTGGCGAGCACTACTTC.